This TCR beta chain was captured in a study of blood T cell repertoires in COVID-19. Across the study: Samples came from the United States, Italy and Spain, spanning acute and convalescent COVID-19. The analysed material was cDNA or gDNA that came from T cells, B-cell-depleted T cells, or PBMCs.

Authors' analysis steps: By means of reference gene primer amplification, nucleated cell counts were estimated. Method: immunoSEQ multiplex PCR; TCRdb's copy keeps in-frame clones and lacks some. V and J calls plus clone size are reproduced from that table; the DNA served to infer D and trimming. The sample yields over 350,000 clones, around nine tenths seen once. Germline-derived CDR1 and CDR2 are SGDLS and YYNGEE. V was shortened by 0 bases and J by 1 base, with 16 bases between the two germline ends. CDR3 size: 17 residues. Clinical histories supplied by participants themselves formed the basis of cohort assignment.

The sample consisted of PBMCs or T cells enriched from blood (not recorded which). This chain joins TRBV9 and TRBJ2-5; tentatively, D is TRBD2 (6 bases). This TCR was recovered from a woman aged 18-29 years with acute COVID-19. The CDR3 sequence is CASSVVPVAGRQETQYF. CDR3 DNA: TGTGCCAGCAGCGTAGTCCCCGTGGCGGGGCGCCAAGAGACCCAGTACTTC. Combining the CDR3 with reference TRBV9 and TRBJ2-5 gives the whole variable domain DSGVTQTPKHLITATGQRVTLRCSPRSGDLSVYWYQQSLDQGLQFLIQYYNGEERAKGNILERFSAQQFPDLHSELNLSSLELGDSALYFCASSVVPVAGRQETQYFGPGTRLLVL.